This T cell receptor (beta chain) was sequenced for a study of shared clonotypes between healthy human individuals. The donors, all of them Caucasian adults, lived in Nashville, Tennessee. In the authors' methods: Without quality scores, immunoSEQ junctional reads could not be filtered like full-length reads. This table comes from immunoSEQ multiplex PCR, and its TCRdb copy is limited to in-frame clones, with some not included. Clone size and the V and J calls come from that table; the DNA yielded D and trimming. The profile shows some 900,000 clones, 60% to 85% of them singletons. This CDR3 comprises 14 residues. V trimming: 5 bases; J trimming: 7 bases; junction bases outside the gene matches: 7. Germline V gene sequence: CDR1 SGHTA, CDR2 FQGNSA. Whole-study results and caveats: Tissue TCR repertoires likely differ from these blood-only repertoires. In a few donors, around 5% of naive CD4 clonotypes appeared in common.

Of note for this clone: Its antigen remains unknown.

This rearrangement joins TRBV7-2 to TRBJ1-4; 7 nucleotides align to TRBD1. This clonotype was obtained from a man aged 18 to 29 in good health. Sequenced: memory CD4+ T cells sorted from blood. The sample's subset: CD45RA-negative fraction. CDR3 in DNA: TGTGCCAGCAGCCCGACAGGGAGGGCTGAAAAACTGTTTTTT. It codes for CASSPTGRAEKLFF. Full variable domain (remainder filled in from reference TRBV7-2 and TRBJ1-4): GAGVSQSPSNKVTEKGKDVELRCDPISGHTALYWYRQSLGQGLEFLIYFQGNSAPDKSGLPSDRFSAERTGGSVSTLTIQRTQQEDSAVYLCASSPTGRAEKLFFGSGTQLSVL.